This T cell receptor beta chain was sequenced for a study of beta chain features in type 1 diabetes. Study-wide results and limits: Using cDNA template may skew counts toward highly expressing activated cells. Naive, central memory and regulatory TCRB repertoires appeared more similar among patients than healthy donors. Among all four CD4+ subsets, Type 1 diabetes patients had TCRB CDR3s that were moderately but significantly shorter.

Each sorted fraction was over 95% pure. This clone was seen many times. Its antigen is still unknown. Investigators reverse transcribed all isolated RNA, so they sequenced expressed TCRB transcripts. The method was immunoSEQ multiplex PCR; TCRdb's version includes in-frame clones alone and lacks a portion of them. Among around 600,000 clones, roughly 12% were seen once, and the ten largest hold roughly 0.12%. This TCR was sampled from a man aged 30 to 39 with type 1 diabetes. Material for sequencing was naive CD4+ T cells from blood.

CDR3 sequence (DNA): TGTGCCGACAAGCTGGGGACGGCCGGCGATACGCAGTATTTT. Amino acid sequence: CADKLGTAGDTQYF. The chain combines TRBV7-9 with TRBJ2-3; D could derive from TRBD1 or TRBD2 (5 bases each). Per the germline V gene, CDR1 is SEHNR and CDR2 is FQNEAQ (reference sequence). This CDR3 comprises 14 residues. The germline V and J ends were trimmed by 11 bases and 6 bases, with 21 bases remaining between them.